Listed here are 11 T cell receptor beta chains from one sample, sequenced in a study of CD8+CD57+ T cells in acquired aplastic anemia. Previously, flow cytometry had revealed CD8+CD57+ cell expansion in the patients chosen for sequencing. Genomic DNA was employed as the template in profiling TCR beta VDJ and CDR3. TCRdb redid the calling of the reads with MiXCR, one entry per CDR3 protein. Here the sample spans just over 150,000 distinct CDR3 sequences, 48% being singletons. The sample consisted of sorted CD4+, CD8+, or CD8+CD57+ T cells (not recorded which) from PBMCs. These receptors were taken from a human donor with aplastic anemia.

In this sample, this clonotype turned up many times. The rearrangement links TRBV7-9 to TRBJ1-1; D uncertain. The CDR3 is made up of 14 amino acids. Trimming removed 1 base at V and 1 base at J, with 7 bases between. Germline loops: CDR1 SEHNR, CDR2 FQNEAQ (reference sequence). The CDR3 DNA is TGTGCCAGCAGCTTAGTTCTCGAGAACACTGAAGCTTTCTTT. Residues: CASSLVLENTEAFF.

At least ten counts were recorded for this clonotype. The rearrangement links TRBV29-1 to TRBJ1-1; D ambiguous. This CDR3 is built from 14 residues. The germline V and J ends were trimmed by 2 bases and 0 bases, with 10 bases remaining between them. Germline V lookup: CDR1 SQVTM, CDR2 ANQGSEA. The CDR3 here is CSVESVGVNTEAFF. CDR3 nucleotide sequence: TGCAGCGTTGAATCTGTCGGGGTGAACACTGAAGCTTTCTTT.

This chain joins TRBV30 and TRBJ1-2, with D hard to call. The CDR3 sequence is 11 residues long. CDR1 is GTSNPN, CDR2 SVGIG, per germline (reference sequence). V lost 4 bases, J lost 1 base, and 4 bases lay in between. CDR3 nucleotides: TGTGCCTGGAATAGTAACTATGGCTACACCTTC. Protein: CAWNSNYGYTF.

This clonotype was observed at least ten times. V and J are TRBV19 and TRBJ2-3; D may be TRBD2 (5 bases). V shed 7 bases and J shed 3 bases, with 23 bases lying between them. The CDR3 runs to 17 residues. Germline V gives CDR1 LNHDA, CDR2 SQIVND (reference sequence). The CDR3 bases are TGTGCCAGTACCCCAGGACTTTTAGCTGACGAAACAGATACGCAGTATTTT. It specifies CASTPGLLADETDTQYF. Full variable domain (outside the CDR3, taken from reference TRBV19 and TRBJ2-3): DGGITQSPKYLFRKEGQNVTLSCEQNLNHDAMYWYRQDPGQGLRLIYYSQIVNDFQKGDIAEGYSVSREKKESFPLTVTSAQKNPTAFYLCASTPGLLADETDTQYFGPGTRLTVL.

There are many counts of this clonotype. The chain recombines TRBV5-4 with TRBJ2-3; 7 bases fit TRBD2. The germline V gene encodes CDR1 SGHNT and CDR2 YYREEE (reference sequence). The CDR3 runs 16 residues. J gave up 0 bases and V 3 bases, and 7 bases lay outside the gene matches. In nucleotides, the CDR3 is TGTGCCAGCAGCTCCGGGGACTACCTTAGCACAGATACGCAGTATTTT. It yields the protein CASSSGDYLSTDTQYF.

This clonotype was observed once. The CDR3 DNA follows: TGTGCCAGCAGCTTAGGGGGGAGTACCCGGGAGACCCAGTACTTC. It codes for CASSLGGSTRETQYF. V and J are TRBV7-9 and TRBJ2-5; D possibly matches TRBD1 or TRBD2 (5 bases each). Germline V gives CDR1 SEHNR, CDR2 FQNEAQ (reference sequence). CDR3 size: 15 residues. V was trimmed by 1 base and J by 5 bases, leaving 14 bases between them.

This clonotype came up once. A clone one base away is much larger, so this may be a read error. The chain links TRBV6-1 to TRBJ1-1; D is undetermined. Trimming removed 4 bases at V and 4 bases at J, with 13 bases between. CDR1 MNHNS and CDR2 SASEGT come from the germline V gene. The CDR3 runs to 14 residues. CDR3: CASSGLIRSTEAFF. The CDR3 region has the DNA TGTGCCAGCAGTGGATTGATAAGGAGCACTGAAGCTTTCTTT.

The sample holds many counts of this clonotype. The chain uses TRBV7-8 and TRBJ2-3; D is possibly TRBD1 or TRBD2 (5 bases each). The CDR3 spans 12 residues. Germline CDR1 SGHVS, CDR2 FQNEAQ. V lost 5 bases and J 6 bases, leaving 9 bases between the germline ends. CDR3: CASSEGLDTQYF. CDR3 nucleotide sequence: TGTGCCAGCAGCGAGGGGCTGGATACGCAGTATTTT.

Note on this clonotype: A much larger clone is a single base away; this may be a read error. V gene TRBV27 combines with J gene TRBJ2-6; possibly TRBD1 or TRBD2 for D (5 bases each). This CDR3 is 13 amino acids long. CDR1 is MNHEY, CDR2 SMNVEV, per germline (reference sequence). DNA of the CDR3: TGTGCCGGCAGGGAGATTGGGGCCAACGTCCTGACTTTC. Protein product: CAGREIGANVLTF. Full variable domain (remainder filled in from reference TRBV27 and TRBJ2-6): EAQVTQNPRYLITVTGKKLTVTCSQNMNHEYMSWYRQDPGLGLRQIYYSMNVEVTDKGDVPEGYKVSRKEKRNFPLILESPSPNQTSLYFCAGREIGANVLTFGAGSRLTVL.

This clonotype was observed a handful of times. The DNA of the CDR3 is TGTGCCAGCAGCTTAGAGGGGGGGGGATGGCAGCCCCAGCATTTT. Translated: CASSLEGGGWQPQHF. V usage is TRBV11-2 and J usage is TRBJ1-5, with a tentative D call TRBD1 (5 bases). Trimming left V 0 bases short and J 7 bases short, with 13 bases between. CDR1 SGHAT and CDR2 FQNNGV come from the germline V gene. The CDR3 has 15 amino acids.

The chain employs TRBV10-3 and TRBJ1-1; possibly TRBD1 for D (5 bases). Per the germline V gene, CDR1 is ENHRY and CDR2 is SYGVKD. This CDR3 region has 17 residues. Trimming shortened V by 2 bases and J by 4 bases, and 20 bases separated the two germline ends. CDR3: CAISEPPSTELGTEAFF. CDR3 coding DNA: TGTGCCATCAGTGAGCCACCCTCGACAGAGTTGGGCACTGAAGCTTTCTTT.